This TCR beta chain was recorded in a study of blood T cell repertoires in COVID-19. Study-level background: From T cells, B-cell-depleted T cells, or PBMCs came the material, which was cDNA or gDNA.

Germline CDR1 LNHDA, CDR2 SQIVND (reference sequence). Germline trimming cut 10 bases from V and 7 bases from J; bases unmatched to any gene: 13. The length of the CDR3 is 14 residues. Only in-frame clones appear in the TCRdb table, and some are missing; sequencing was by immunoSEQ multiplex PCR. The sample contains 140,000 to 150,000 clones, roughly 90% of which appear only once. Enrolled through a virtual design, the participants were between roughly 18 and 90 years of age and came from roughly 22 US areas. This clone was recorded only once. V is TRBV19 and J is TRBJ1-5; TRBD1 aligns across 7 bases. This clonotype was obtained from a woman aged 30 to 39 with acute COVID-19. The sequenced material came from PBMCs or T cells enriched from blood (not recorded which). The CDR3 sequence: CAISRQGSDQPQHF. In DNA form, the CDR3 reads TGTGCCATCTCTCGACAGGGATCGGACCAGCCCCAGCATTTT. Full variable domain (outside the CDR3, taken from reference TRBV19 and TRBJ1-5): DGGITQSPKYLFRKEGQNVTLSCEQNLNHDAMYWYRQDPGQGLRLIYYSQIVNDFQKGDIAEGYSVSREKKESFPLTVTSAQKNPTAFYLCAISRQGSDQPQHFGDGTRLSIL.